These T cell receptor beta chains were read from a single sample in a study of blood T cell repertoires in COVID-19. The method was immunoSEQ multiplex PCR; TCRdb's version includes in-frame clones alone and lacks a portion of them. The data contain around 260,000 clones, 80% to 90% of them seen just once; the ten biggest clones take up roughly 1.8%. Sequences were obtained from peripheral blood. These receptor sequences come from a young man with active or convalescent COVID-19. Both conserved end residues are part of each CDR3. Each record gives: V gene, clone size, CDR3 protein. Size is omitted from some rows. Given values are once, few, many or a class for expanded clones.

>TRBV27|-
CASSRTGNYEQYF
>TRBV4-1|-
CASSQGAFQPQHF
>TRBV29-1|once
CSVVSLAGNTDTQYF
>TRBV19|once
CASRPTGVRTYNEQFF
>TRBV12-5|-
CASGLFSGGLYNEQFF
>TRBV13|-
CASSLGREVSSYNEQFF
>TRBV7-8|-
CASSLVSGGSTGELFF
>TRBV9|-
CASSPPAGGTDTQYF
>TRBV7-2|-
CASSLGTSGSYEQYF
>TRBV5-1|-
CASSLDASGGYEQYF
>TRBV7-3|-
CASSSTGRTSGRNEQFF
>TRBV4-3|many
CASSQRLGGVTEAFF
>TRBV7-2|once
CASSLAGGANTGELFF
>TRBV5-6|once
CASSWGTGGSSEQYF
>TRBV29-1|-
CSVGQGQADTQYF
>TRBV2|-
CASSFRASGGMYTQYF
>TRBV12-5|-
CASGWGAGGLYDTQYF
>TRBV7-9|few
CASSSPLAGNTGELFF
>TRBV27|-
CASSQYRGSSPLHF
>TRBV7-6|once
CASSQADRARQHF
>TRBV4-1|-
CASSQTSGGYTDTQYF
>TRBV7-9|-
CASSQGVNTEAFF
>TRBV5-4|-
CASSSIIGTGRNTGELFF
>TRBV9|-
CASSGGQGKSPDTQYF
>TRBV5-8|-
CASSLGGIGYTF
>TRBV3-1/TRBV3-2|-
CASSPLASSTDTQYF
>TRBV4-1|-
CASSQDRAGRSTEAFF
>TRBV9|-
CASSDGTATNYGYTF
>TRBV12-3/TRBV12-4|-
CASSSNSEQYF
>TRBV6-2/TRBV6-3|-
CASSYSGGFNEQFF
>TRBV7-6|-
CASSPEQGENTEAFF
>TRBV30|-
CAWSYDLLDSLSTDTQYF
>TRBV5-1|few
CASSLFGLAPGNTIYF
>TRBV7-9|-
CASSYTTPSGNEKLFF
>TRBV7-9|-
CASTLPERKLFF
>TRBV15|-
CATSRDKRFLYF
>TRBV5-8|-
CASSTGQGPLTAEKLFF
>TRBV10-2|-
CASVNDRAYEQYF
>TRBV4-1|-
CASSLLLSGDTDTQYF
>TRBV9|-
CASSSGGHLEETQYF
>TRBV6-6|-
CASSDPGGRGANVLTF
>TRBV24-1|-
CATILREFSGNTIYF
>TRBV27|-
CASSPWTGGFEKLFF
>TRBV11-2|-
CASSLDGLAAYEQYF
>TRBV6-4|-
CASSSGQGGTDTQYF
>TRBV28|-
CASSLPTDTYEQYF
>TRBV7-3|-
CASSLSRQGLAGTDTQYF